The sequence of this TCR beta chain was determined in a study of OX40 agonist ivuxolimab in advanced cancers. Patients had blood sampled at baseline and again on cycle 4 day 1 and cycle 7 day 1. TCRdb's copy holds only in-frame clones and misses some; the assay was immunoSEQ multiplex PCR. This table has about 73,000 clones, about nine tenths appearing once. J was trimmed by 7 bases and V by 3 bases; bases with no gene match: 3. Germline-derived CDR1 and CDR2 are SGHTS and YDEGEE. The CDR3 totals 14 residues. This sequence originates from an adult with an advanced solid tumor such as melanoma, head and neck, liver or kidney cancer. The chain employs TRBV5-8 and TRBJ1-5; 11 positions match TRBD1. The sequencing used CD4+ or CD8+ T cells sorted from blood, collected in a trial of the OX40 agonist ivuxolimab. Here the CDR3 DNA reads TGTGCCAGCAGCTCCGGGACAGGGGGACAGCCCCAGCATTTT. The encoded protein is CASSSGTGGQPQHF.